These T cell receptor beta chains were read from a single sample in a study of T cells in narcolepsy. Sequencing was performed with immunoSEQ multiplex PCR; in TCRdb, only in-frame clones are kept and a portion is missing. The sample records roughly 35,000 clones, roughly 88% being singletons. The sample was CD45RA- memory CD4+ T cells from PBMCs. These receptors all come from a human donor with narcolepsy. Both conserved end residues are part of each CDR3. Each record gives: clone size, V gene, D gene, J gene, CDR3 length, CDR3 DNA, CDR3 protein. The D gene is left open where the match is weak. Clone size, where shown, is once, few, many, or a class for clones that have expanded.

.,TRBV4-3,.,TRBJ1-2,15,TGCGCCAGCAGCCAAGATATGGGCCGTAACTATGGCTACACCTTC,CASSQDMGRNYGYTF
.,TRBV9,.,TRBJ1-3,12,TGTGCCAGCAGCCCCCCAGAGGACACCATATATTTT,CASSPPEDTIYF
once,TRBV6-4,TRBD1,TRBJ2-1,14,TGTGCCAGCAGAGAGACAGGGGGGCACAATGAGCAGTTCTTC,CASRETGGHNEQFF
.,TRBV6-1,.,TRBJ2-7,15,TGTGCCAGCACCACGAACGGGCAGGGGTTCTACGAGCAGTACTTC,CASTTNGQGFYEQYF
.,TRBV11-3,.,TRBJ1-2,12,TGTGCCAGCAGCTCCCTGGCCTATGGCTACACCTTC,CASSSLAYGYTF
.,TRBV9,TRBD2,TRBJ2-1,18,TGTGCCAGCACCTCCGGGACTAGCGGGGGGGCCTGGTACAATGAGCAGTTCTTC,CASTSGTSGGAWYNEQFF
.,TRBV6-4,.,TRBJ1-1,13,TGTGCCAGCAGCCTGACAGGGAACACTGAAGCTTTCTTT,CASSLTGNTEAFF
.,TRBV5-8,TRBD1,TRBJ1-4,14,TGTGCCAGCAGCTTGAACAGGGGGCACGAAAAACTGTTTTTT,CASSLNRGHEKLFF
.,TRBV19,.,TRBJ1-1,13,TGTGCCAGTAGTACCGCGGTGGGCCTTGAAGCTTTCTTT,CASSTAVGLEAFF
.,TRBV27,.,TRBJ1-1,15,TGTGCCAGCAGCCGGCCCCGCGAGATTGGCACTGAAGCTTTCTTT,CASSRPREIGTEAFF
once,TRBV5-6,.,TRBJ1-1,13,TGTGCCAGCAGCGGGCCAAGGGGCACTGAAGCTTTCTTT,CASSGPRGTEAFF